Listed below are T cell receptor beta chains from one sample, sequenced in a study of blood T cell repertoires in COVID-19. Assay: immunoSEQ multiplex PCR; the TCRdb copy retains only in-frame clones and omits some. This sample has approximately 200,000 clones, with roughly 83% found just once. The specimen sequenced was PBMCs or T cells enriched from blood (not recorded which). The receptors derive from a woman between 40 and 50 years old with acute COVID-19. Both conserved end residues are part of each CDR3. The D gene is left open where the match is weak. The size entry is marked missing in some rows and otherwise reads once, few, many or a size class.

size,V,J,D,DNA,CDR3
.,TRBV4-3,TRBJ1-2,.,TGCGCCAGCAGCCAAGATTGGCAGGGATACTATGGCTACACCTTC,CASSQDWQGYYGYTF
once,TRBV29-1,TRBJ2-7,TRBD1,TGCAGCGTCGGACAGGGCAACGAGCAGTACTTC,CSVGQGNEQYF
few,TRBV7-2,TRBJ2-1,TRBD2,TGTGCCAGCAGATCCGGGACTAGCGGGAGGGCCTACGATGAGCAGTTCTTC,CASRSGTSGRAYDEQFF
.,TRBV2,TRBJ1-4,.,TGTGCCAGCAGTGAGTCTGCGGCAACTAATGAAAAACTGTTTTTT,CASSESAATNEKLFF
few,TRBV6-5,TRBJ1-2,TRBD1,TGTGCCAGCAGTTGGGACAGGGAAAAATATGGCTACACCTTC,CASSWDREKYGYTF
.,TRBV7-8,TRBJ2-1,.,TGTGCCAGCAGTCAAAAGAAAGGACAGCTCAATGAGCAGTTCTTC,CASSQKKGQLNEQFF
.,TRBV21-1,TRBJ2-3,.,TGTGCCAGCAGCAAATTCACTACCCCCACAGATACGCAGTATTTT,CASSKFTTPTDTQYF
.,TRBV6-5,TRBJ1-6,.,TGTGCCAGCTCCCCCTCGATTTTCGGTTCACCCCTCCACTTT,CASSPSIFGSPLHF
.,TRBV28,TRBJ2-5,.,TGTGCCAGCAGCGCCGCGCGGGCGGGAGAGACCCAGTACTTC,CASSAARAGETQYF
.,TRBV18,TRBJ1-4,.,TGTGCCAGCTCACCCCGCGGGCGCCCAACTAATGAAAAACTGTTTTTT,CASSPRGRPTNEKLFF
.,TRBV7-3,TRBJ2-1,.,TGTGCCAGCAGCACGGACAGTTTCAATGAGCAGTTCTTC,CASSTDSFNEQFF
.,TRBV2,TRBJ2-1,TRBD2,TGTGCCAGCAGTGTTGGTAGCGGGCCCTCCTACAATGAGCAGTTCTTC,CASSVGSGPSYNEQFF
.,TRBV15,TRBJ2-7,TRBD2,TGTGCCACCAGCAGGGGGGGGCTAGCGGGATCCTCCTACGAGCAGTACTTC,CATSRGGLAGSSYEQYF
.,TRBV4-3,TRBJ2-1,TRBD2,TGCGCCAGCAGCCAAGAATATAGCGGGGGGGCCTTTGGCTCCTACAATGAGCAGTTCTTC,CASSQEYSGGAFGSYNEQFF
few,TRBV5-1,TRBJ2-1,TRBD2,TGCGCCAGCAGCTTCCGGACAGGGACTAGCGGGAGGGTCCTCTACTACAATGAGCAGTTCTTC,CASSFRTGTSGRVLYYNEQFF